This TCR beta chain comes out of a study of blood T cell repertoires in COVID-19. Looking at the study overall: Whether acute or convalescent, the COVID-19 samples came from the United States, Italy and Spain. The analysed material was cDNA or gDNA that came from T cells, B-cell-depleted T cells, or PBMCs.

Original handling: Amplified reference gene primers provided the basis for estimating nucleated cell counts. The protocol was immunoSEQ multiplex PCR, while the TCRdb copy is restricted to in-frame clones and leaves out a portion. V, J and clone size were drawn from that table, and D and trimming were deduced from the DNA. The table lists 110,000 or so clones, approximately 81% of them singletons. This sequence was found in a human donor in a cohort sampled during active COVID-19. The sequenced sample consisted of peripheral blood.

Written as DNA, the CDR3 is TGTGCCAGTAGTATTTGGACAGGGGGTAATAATGGCTACACCTTC. It translates to CASSIWTGGNNGYTF. The chain employs TRBV19 and TRBJ1-2, with 10 nucleotides matching TRBD1. Germline assignment: CDR1 LNHDA and CDR2 SQIVND (reference sequence). J gave up 6 bases and V 3 bases, and 7 bases lay outside the gene matches. The CDR3 is 15 residues long.